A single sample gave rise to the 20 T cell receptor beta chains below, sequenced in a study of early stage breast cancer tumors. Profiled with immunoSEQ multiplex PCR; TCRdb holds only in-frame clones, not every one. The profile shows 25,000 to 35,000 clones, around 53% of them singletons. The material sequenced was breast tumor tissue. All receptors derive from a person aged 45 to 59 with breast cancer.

CDR3 bases: TGTGCCAGCAGTCCCCGAGGGACAGGGAGCTCCTACGAGCAGTACTTC. Encoded protein: CASSPRGTGSSYEQYF. This chain joins TRBV25-1 and TRBJ2-7; 9 bases are a match to TRBD1. Germline CDR1 is MGHDK and CDR2 is SYGVNS. This CDR3 has 16 residues. J was trimmed by 0 bases and V by 5 bases; bases with no gene match: 8.

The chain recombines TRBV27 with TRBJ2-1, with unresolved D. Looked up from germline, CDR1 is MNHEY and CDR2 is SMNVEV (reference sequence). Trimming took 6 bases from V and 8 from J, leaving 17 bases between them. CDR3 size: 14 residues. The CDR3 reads CASRPSSYGDEQFF. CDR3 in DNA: TGTGCCAGCAGGCCCTCGAGCTATGGCGATGAGCAGTTCTTC.

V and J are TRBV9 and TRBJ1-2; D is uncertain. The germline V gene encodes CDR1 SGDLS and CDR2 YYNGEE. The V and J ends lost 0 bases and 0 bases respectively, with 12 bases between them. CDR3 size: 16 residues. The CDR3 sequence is CASSVGAGNANYGYTF. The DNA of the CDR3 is TGTGCCAGCAGCGTAGGGGCAGGCAATGCTAACTATGGCTACACCTTC.

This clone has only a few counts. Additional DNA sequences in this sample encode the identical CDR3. In DNA form, the CDR3 reads TGCGCCAGCAGCCCAACGGGACAAGCCTACGAGCAGTACTTC. This gives the protein CASSPTGQAYEQYF. The chain employs TRBV5-1 and TRBJ2-7, with a tentative D call TRBD1 (6 bases). The V gene's germline CDR1 is SGHRS and CDR2 YFSETQ. The CDR3 spans 14 residues. Trimming shortened V by 4 bases and J by 2 bases, and 13 bases separated the two germline ends.

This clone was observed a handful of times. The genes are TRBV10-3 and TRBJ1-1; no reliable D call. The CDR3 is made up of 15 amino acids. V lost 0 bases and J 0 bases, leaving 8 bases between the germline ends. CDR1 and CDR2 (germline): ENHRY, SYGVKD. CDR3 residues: CAISESGYVNTEAFF. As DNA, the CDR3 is TGTGCCATCAGTGAGTCCGGCTATGTGAACACTGAAGCTTTCTTT.

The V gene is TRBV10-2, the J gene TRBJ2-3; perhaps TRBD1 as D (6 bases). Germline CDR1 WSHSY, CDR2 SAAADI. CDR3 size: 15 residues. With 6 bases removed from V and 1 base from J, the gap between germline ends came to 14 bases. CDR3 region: CASSEAGVGTDTQYF. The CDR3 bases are TGCGCCAGCAGCGAGGCAGGGGTGGGCACAGATACGCAGTATTTT.

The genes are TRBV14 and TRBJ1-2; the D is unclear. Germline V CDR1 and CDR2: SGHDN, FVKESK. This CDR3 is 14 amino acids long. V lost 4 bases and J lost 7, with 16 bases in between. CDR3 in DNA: TGTGCCAGCAGCCTCTCGTGGGGTAACGGTGGCTACACCTTC. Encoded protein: CASSLSWGNGGYTF.

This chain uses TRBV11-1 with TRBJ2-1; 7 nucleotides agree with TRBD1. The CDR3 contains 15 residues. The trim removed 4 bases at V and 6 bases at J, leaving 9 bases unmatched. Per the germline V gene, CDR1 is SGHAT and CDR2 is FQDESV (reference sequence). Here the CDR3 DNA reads TGTGCCAGCAGCTCCAGACAGGGCTTTGGCAATGAGCAGTTCTTC. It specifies CASSSRQGFGNEQFF.

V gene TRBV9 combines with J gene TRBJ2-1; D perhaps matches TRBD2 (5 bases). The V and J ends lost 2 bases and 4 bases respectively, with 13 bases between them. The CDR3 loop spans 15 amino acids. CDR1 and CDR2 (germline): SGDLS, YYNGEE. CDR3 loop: CASSVATGSYNEQFF. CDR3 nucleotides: TGTGCCAGCAGCGTCGCTACGGGAAGTTACAATGAGCAGTTCTTC.

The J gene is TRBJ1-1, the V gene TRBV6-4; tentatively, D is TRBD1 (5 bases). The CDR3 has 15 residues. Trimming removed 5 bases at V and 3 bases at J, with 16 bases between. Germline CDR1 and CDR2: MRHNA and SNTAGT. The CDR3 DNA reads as TGTGCCAGCAGTAGAACGGGGGGGGGATACACTGAAGCTTTCTTT. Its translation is CASSRTGGGYTEAFF.

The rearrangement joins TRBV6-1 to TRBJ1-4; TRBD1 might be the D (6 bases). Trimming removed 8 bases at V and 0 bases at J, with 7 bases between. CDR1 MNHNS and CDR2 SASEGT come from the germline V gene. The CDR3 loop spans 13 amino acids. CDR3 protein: CASYRATNEKLFF. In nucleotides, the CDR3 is TGTGCCAGCTACAGGGCAACTAATGAAAAACTGTTTTTT.

The CDR3: CASSLRLDPSNEQFF. The CDR3 nucleotides are TGTGCCAGCAGCCTCAGACTAGACCCTAGCAATGAGCAGTTCTTC. The chain couples TRBV13 to TRBJ2-1, with a tentative D call TRBD2 (6 bases). V dropped 5 bases and J dropped 6 bases, with 17 bases sitting between them. The germline CDR1 and CDR2 sequences are PRHDT and FYEKMQ (reference sequence). This CDR3 spans 15 amino acids.

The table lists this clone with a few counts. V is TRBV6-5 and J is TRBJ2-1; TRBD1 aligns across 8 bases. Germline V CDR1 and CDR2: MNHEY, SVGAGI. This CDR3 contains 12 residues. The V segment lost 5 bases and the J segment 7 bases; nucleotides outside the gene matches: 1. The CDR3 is CASSRQGNEQFF. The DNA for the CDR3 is TGTGCCAGCAGTCGACAGGGGAATGAGCAGTTCTTC.

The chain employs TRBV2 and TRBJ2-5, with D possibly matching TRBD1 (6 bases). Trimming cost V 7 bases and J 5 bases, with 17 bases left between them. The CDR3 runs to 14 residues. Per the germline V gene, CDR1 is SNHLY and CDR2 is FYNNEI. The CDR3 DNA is TGTGCCAGCACCATAGGGGGTCCGTATGAGACCCAGTACTTC. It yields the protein CASTIGGPYETQYF.

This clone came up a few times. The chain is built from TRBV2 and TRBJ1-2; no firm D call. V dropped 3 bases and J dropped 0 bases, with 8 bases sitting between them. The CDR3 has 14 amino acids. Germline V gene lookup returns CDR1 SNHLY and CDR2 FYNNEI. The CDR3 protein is CASSEVLPNYGYTF. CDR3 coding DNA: TGTGCCAGCAGTGAGGTTTTACCTAACTATGGCTACACCTTC.

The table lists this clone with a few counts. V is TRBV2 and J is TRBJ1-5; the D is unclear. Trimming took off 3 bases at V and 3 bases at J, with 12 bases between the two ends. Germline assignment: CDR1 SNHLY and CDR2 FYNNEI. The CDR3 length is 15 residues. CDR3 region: CASSDSNRNNQPQHF. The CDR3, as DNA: TGTGCCAGCAGTGACTCGAACAGAAACAATCAGCCCCAGCATTTT.

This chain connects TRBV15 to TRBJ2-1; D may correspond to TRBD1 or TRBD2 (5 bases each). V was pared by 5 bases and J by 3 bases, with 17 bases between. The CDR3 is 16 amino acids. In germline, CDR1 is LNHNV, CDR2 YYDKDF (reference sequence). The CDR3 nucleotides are TGTGCCACCAGCTGGCTTGGGGGAGCTAACTACAATGAGCAGTTCTTC. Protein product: CATSWLGGANYNEQFF.

The CDR3 region has the DNA TGTGCCAGCTCCATATTACAGGGGAGCAATCAGCCCCAGCATTTT. Its protein is CASSILQGSNQPQHF. The chain employs TRBV18 and TRBJ1-5, with TRBD1 matching 7 bases. The CDR3 runs 15 residues. V was clipped by 6 bases and J by 1 base; unmatched bases: 6. From germline, CDR1 is KGHSH and CDR2 LQKENI. The full variable domain, its missing parts supplied by reference TRBV18 and TRBJ1-5, is NAGVMQNPRHLVRRRGQEARLRCSPMKGHSHVYWYRQLPEEGLKFMVYLQKENIIDESGMPKERFSAEFPKEGPSILRIQQVVRGDSAAYFCASSILQGSNQPQHFGDGTRLSIL.

In DNA, the CDR3 is TGTGCCAGCTCACCGCGAAGACAGGGGCTAACTTTTGATCAGCCCCAGCATTTT. Its protein is CASSPRRQGLTFDQPQHF. This chain connects TRBV18 to TRBJ1-5, with 8 bases matching TRBD1. Germline trimming cut 3 bases from V and 5 bases from J; bases unmatched to any gene: 15. The CDR3 is made up of 18 amino acids. Germline V gene sequence: CDR1 KGHSH, CDR2 LQKENI.

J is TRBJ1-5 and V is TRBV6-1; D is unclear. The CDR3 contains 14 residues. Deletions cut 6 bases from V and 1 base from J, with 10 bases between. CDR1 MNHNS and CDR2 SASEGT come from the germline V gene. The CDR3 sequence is CASSWTDSNQPQHF. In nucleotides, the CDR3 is TGTGCCAGCAGCTGGACGGACAGCAATCAGCCCCAGCATTTT.